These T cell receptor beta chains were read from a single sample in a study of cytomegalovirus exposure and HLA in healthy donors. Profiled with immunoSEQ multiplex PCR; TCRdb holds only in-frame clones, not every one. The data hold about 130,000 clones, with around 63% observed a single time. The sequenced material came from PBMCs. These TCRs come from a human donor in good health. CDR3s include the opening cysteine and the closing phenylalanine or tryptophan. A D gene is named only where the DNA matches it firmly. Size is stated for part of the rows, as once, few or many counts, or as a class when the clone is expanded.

cdr3_nt: TGTGCCAGCAGTTTGGACAGTAGCACAGATACGCAGTATTTT; cdr3_aa: CASSLDSSTDTQYF; v_call: TRBV28; d_call: -; clone_size: -; j_call: TRBJ2-3
cdr3_nt: TGTGCCAGCAGCTTACAGCCGGGACACGGGTGGAACACTGAAGCTTTCTTT; cdr3_aa: CASSLQPGHGWNTEAFF; v_call: TRBV11-2; d_call: -; clone_size: -; j_call: TRBJ1-1
cdr3_nt: TGCGCCAGCAGCCCCAACGTCGCCCTAGGCGAGCAGTACTTC; cdr3_aa: CASSPNVALGEQYF; v_call: TRBV5-1; d_call: -; clone_size: -; j_call: TRBJ2-7
cdr3_nt: TGCGCCAGCAGCCAAGTTCTGGGGACAAACACCGGGGAGCTGTTTTTT; cdr3_aa: CASSQVLGTNTGELFF; v_call: TRBV4-3; d_call: -; clone_size: once; j_call: TRBJ2-2
cdr3_nt: TGTGCCAGTAGTCCTCGACAGGACACTGAAGCTTTCTTT; cdr3_aa: CASSPRQDTEAFF; v_call: TRBV19; d_call: -; clone_size: -; j_call: TRBJ1-1
cdr3_nt: TGTGCCAGCAGCGTAGGGGGGGTCGGGGAGACCCAGTACTTC; cdr3_aa: CASSVGGVGETQYF; v_call: TRBV9; d_call: -; clone_size: once; j_call: TRBJ2-5
cdr3_nt: TGTGCCAGTACCCCCACAGGGGAGCCAGATACGCAGTATTTT; cdr3_aa: CASTPTGEPDTQYF; v_call: TRBV19; d_call: TRBD1; clone_size: -; j_call: TRBJ2-3
cdr3_nt: TGTGCCAGCAGTCTAGCGGGGAATTCCTACGAGCAGTACTTC; cdr3_aa: CASSLAGNSYEQYF; v_call: TRBV9; d_call: TRBD2; clone_size: -; j_call: TRBJ2-7
cdr3_nt: TGTGCCAGCAGTTTCTCGCGGGTTCCTAGCAATGAGCAGTTCTTC; cdr3_aa: CASSFSRVPSNEQFF; v_call: TRBV28; d_call: -; clone_size: -; j_call: TRBJ2-1
cdr3_nt: TGTGCCAGCTCACAAACATCCGGGACGGGGGATACTCAGCCCCAGCATTTT; cdr3_aa: CASSQTSGTGDTQPQHF; v_call: TRBV18; d_call: -; clone_size: few; j_call: TRBJ1-5
cdr3_nt: TGTGCCAGCAGCTTAGCCCTCCGACTAGCGGGAACTCGAATGGAGCAGTACTTC; cdr3_aa: CASSLALRLAGTRMEQYF; v_call: TRBV7-8; d_call: TRBD2; clone_size: few; j_call: TRBJ2-7
cdr3_nt: TGTGCCAGCAGTGCCACTAGCGGGAGCTCCTACGAGCAGTACTTC; cdr3_aa: CASSATSGSSYEQYF; v_call: TRBV6-5; d_call: TRBD2; clone_size: few; j_call: TRBJ2-7
cdr3_nt: TGTGCCAGCAGTCCCCCGGGACAGCCCTACGAGCAGTACTTC; cdr3_aa: CASSPPGQPYEQYF; v_call: TRBV27; d_call: TRBD1; clone_size: -; j_call: TRBJ2-7
cdr3_nt: TGTGCCAGTAGTACCCCCGACAGAGACCTCTACGAGCAGTACTTC; cdr3_aa: CASSTPDRDLYEQYF; v_call: TRBV19; d_call: -; clone_size: -; j_call: TRBJ2-7
cdr3_nt: TGTGCCAGCAGCCAGGGTTCCGGGGAGCTGTTTTTT; cdr3_aa: CASSQGSGELFF; v_call: TRBV28; d_call: -; clone_size: -; j_call: TRBJ2-2
cdr3_nt: TGTGCCAGCAGTTTCGACAGGGCGGGGGGTGAGCAGTTCTTC; cdr3_aa: CASSFDRAGGEQFF; v_call: TRBV27; d_call: -; clone_size: -; j_call: TRBJ2-1
cdr3_nt: TGTGCCAGTAGTTTCCGGGAGACCCAGTACTTC; cdr3_aa: CASSFRETQYF; v_call: TRBV19; d_call: -; clone_size: few; j_call: TRBJ2-5
cdr3_nt: TGTGCCAGCAGCTTAGCCGGGACTAGCGGGATGCAGCACGGGGAGCTGTTTTTT; cdr3_aa: CASSLAGTSGMQHGELFF; v_call: TRBV7-3; d_call: TRBD2; clone_size: -; j_call: TRBJ2-2
cdr3_nt: TGTGCCACAGGGACTAGCGGGTGGGCCGGGGAGCTGTTTTTT; cdr3_aa: CATGTSGWAGELFF; v_call: TRBV19; d_call: TRBD2; clone_size: -; j_call: TRBJ2-2
cdr3_nt: TGTGCCAGCAGCTTAAGGAGGCCGGAGGCGGGGAACACTGAAGCTTTCTTT; cdr3_aa: CASSLRRPEAGNTEAFF; v_call: TRBV11-2; d_call: -; clone_size: -; j_call: TRBJ1-1
cdr3_nt: TGTGCCAGCAGCGTAGAGGGGGCAGGGAACACTGAAGCTTTCTTT; cdr3_aa: CASSVEGAGNTEAFF; v_call: TRBV9; d_call: TRBD1; clone_size: -; j_call: TRBJ1-1